The clone carrying this TCR beta chain was seen more than once but under ten times. As yet, its antigen is unknown. Listed TCR primers, together with previously described methods, were used for the bulk TCR libraries. TCRdb re-called the PCR reads with MiXCR, one entry per CDR3 protein. The table lists more than 450,000 distinct CDR3 sequences, 25% of them singletons. This entry comes from a study of molecular identifiers for immune sequencing clone quantification. Study-wide points: Molecules of identical TCR sharing a barcode could underestimate highly expanded clone sizes.

CDR3 size: 17 residues. Trimming shortened V by 1 base and J by 8 bases, and 23 bases separated the two germline ends. The germline gives CDR1 LGHNA, CDR2 YSLEER. The rearrangement uses TRBV4-3 and TRBJ1-2; D is undetermined. This TCR derives from a human donor in good health. Some libraries in this study had Jurkat cell RNA spiked in. Sequenced material: naive CD8+ T cells from blood, with Jurkat cell RNA spiked in. The subset: FACS-sorted CD8+CD4-CCR7+CD45RA+ naive T cells. CDR3 amino acids: CASSQGTSPGQSDGYTF. Written as DNA, the CDR3 is TGCGCCAGCAGCCAAGGAACCTCACCTGGGCAGTCCGACGGCTACACCTTC.